Following are 15 T cell receptor beta chains from one sample sequenced in a study of neurological immune-mediated disorders. The time point is: technical triplicate 3. TCRdb reprocessed the 5' RACE reads with MiXCR, giving one entry per CDR3 protein. The data contain about 44,000 distinct CDR3 sequences, about 22% of them seen just once; the ten biggest clones take up approximately 4.2%. Sequenced material: PBMCs. The receptors were gathered from a man aged 60 to 69 with HTLV-1-associated myelopathy (HAM/TSP).

The table lists this clonotype with many counts. The chain is built from TRBV6-2 or TRBV6-3 and TRBJ2-3; D is unresolved. This CDR3 comprises 15 residues. Germline V CDR1 and CDR2: MNHEY, SVGEGT. Trimming stripped 2 bases from V and 0 bases from J, with 9 bases between. CDR3 sequence: CASSYLGLSTDTQYF. DNA of the CDR3: TGTGCCAGCAGTTACCTGGGGTTGAGCACAGATACGCAGTATTTT.

The chain recombines TRBV7-8 with TRBJ2-1; D is uncertain. V gave up 2 bases and J gave up 10 bases, with 6 bases separating them. The germline gives CDR1 SGHVS, CDR2 FQNEAQ. The CDR3 runs 11 residues. CDR3 nucleotide sequence: TGTGCCAGCAGCTTAATGGGGGAGCAGTTCTTC. Amino acids: CASSLMGEQFF.

The CDR3 coding sequence is TGTGCCATCAGTCGAGACAGGCCCTACGAGCAGTACTTC. Protein: CAISRDRPYEQYF. The chain combines TRBV10-3 with TRBJ2-7, with a weak D call TRBD1 (6 bases). Germline CDR1 is ENHRY and CDR2 is SYGVKD. With 5 bases removed from V and 2 bases from J, the gap between germline ends came to 10 bases. The CDR3 consists of 13 residues.

There are many counts of this clonotype. The chain employs TRBV20-1 and TRBJ2-3, with D possibly matching TRBD1 (6 bases). V lost 0 bases to trimming and J lost 0 bases, with 19 bases between them. Germline-derived CDR1 and CDR2 are DFQATT and SNEGSKA (reference sequence). CDR3 length: 18 residues. The CDR3 region is CSARDLQPRGASTDTQYF. CDR3 nucleotide sequence: TGCAGTGCTAGAGATCTGCAACCCAGGGGAGCTAGCACAGATACGCAGTATTTT.

This clonotype was seen many times. J is TRBJ2-7 and V is TRBV13; 11 bases match TRBD2. CDR1 and CDR2 from the germline V gene are PRHDT and FYEKMQ (reference sequence). The CDR3 sequence is 16 residues long. Trimming took 4 bases from V and 1 from J; bases not matched to a gene: 6. CDR3 nucleotide sequence: TGTGCCAGCAGCTCACTGGGACTAGCGGAATCCTACGAGCAGTACTTC. Translation: CASSSLGLAESYEQYF.

This clonotype was counted only a few times. This may come from a read error, since a much larger clone is one base off. V gene TRBV7-9 combines with J gene TRBJ2-3; D is ambiguous. This CDR3 has 13 residues. Trimming pared 6 bases from V and 8 bases from J, leaving 15 bases between. Per germline, CDR1 SEHNR and CDR2 FQNEAQ (reference sequence). DNA of the CDR3: TGTGCCAGCAGGTGGTTACCCGTAGGTACGCAGTATTTT. Its protein is CASRWLPVGTQYF.

The J gene is TRBJ1-1, the V gene TRBV6-5; D possibly corresponds to TRBD1 (5 bases). The V and J ends lost 9 bases and 5 bases respectively, with 10 bases between them. CDR1 and CDR2 from the germline V gene are MNHEY and SVGAGI. This CDR3 has 11 residues. CDR3 sequence: CASRQWTEAFF. CDR3 in DNA: TGTGCCAGTAGACAGTGGACTGAAGCTTTCTTT.

This clonotype was seen at least ten times. The chain combines TRBV5-1 with TRBJ2-7; D is perhaps TRBD1 (6 bases). The CDR3 has 13 residues. V lost 7 bases, J lost 0 bases, and 11 bases lay in between. The germline V gene has CDR1 SGHRS and CDR2 YFSETQ. The CDR3 DNA sequence: TGCGCCAGCCACAGGGAATTCTCCTACGAGCAGTACTTC. Residues: CASHREFSYEQYF.

The CDR3 here is CASISGLAGRSSPYNEQFF. The DNA for the CDR3 is TGCGCCAGCATCTCTGGACTAGCGGGAAGATCGAGCCCCTACAATGAGCAGTTCTTC. This rearrangement joins TRBV5-1 to TRBJ2-1; 12 positions agree with TRBD2. The CDR3 contains 19 residues. CDR1 and CDR2 from the germline V gene are SGHRS and YFSETQ. The J segment lost 2 bases and the V segment lost 6 bases, leaving 15 bases of the junction unmatched.

This clonotype appeared many times. This chain uses TRBV5-1 with TRBJ2-2, with D perhaps TRBD1 (6 bases). CDR1 is SGHRS and CDR2 is YFSETQ in the germline V gene. The CDR3 extends over 15 amino acids. The V end was cut by 4 bases, the J end by 7 bases, with 17 bases between. The CDR3 is CASSPRPQGDGELFF. As DNA, the CDR3 is TGCGCCAGCAGCCCGCGGCCACAGGGAGACGGGGAGCTGTTTTTT.

The gene calls are TRBV29-1 and TRBJ2-2; 8 bases map to TRBD1. The CDR3 has 14 residues. V lost 6 bases, J lost 1 base, and 4 bases stayed unmatched. The germline CDR1 and CDR2 sequences are SQVTM and ANQGSEA. CDR3 residues: CSVDRGLNTGELFF. For the CDR3, the DNA is TGCAGCGTAGACAGGGGCCTGAACACCGGGGAGCTGTTTTTT.

This clonotype was seen ten or more times. The rearrangement joins TRBV12-3 or TRBV12-4 to TRBJ2-1, with 7 positions matching TRBD2. V shed 5 bases and J 2 bases; nucleotides not matched to a gene: 12. The CDR3 is 17 residues long. CDR3 sequence (DNA): TGTGCCAGCAGTCCGAGCGGGGCACGGTCTCCCTACAATGAGCAGTTCTTC. It yields the protein CASSPSGARSPYNEQFF.

The chain recombines TRBV27 with TRBJ2-7; 8 bases align to TRBD1. The V segment lost 6 bases and the J segment 0 bases; nucleotides outside the gene matches: 4. CDR3 length: 14 residues. CDR1 is MNHEY and CDR2 is SMNVEV in the germline V gene (reference sequence). The CDR3 DNA reads as TGTGCCAGCAGCGTAGGACAGGGCTCCTACGAGCAGTACTTC. This sequence encodes CASSVGQGSYEQYF.

The sample holds many counts of this clonotype. The chain carries TRBV14 and TRBJ2-1, with D possibly TRBD2 on 5 matching bases. Germline values: CDR1 SGHDN, CDR2 FVKESK. CDR3 length: 15 residues. V was pared by 1 base and J by 5 bases, with 12 bases between. In DNA form, the CDR3 reads TGTGCCAGCAGCCAAGGAGGGAGAATACACAATGAGCAGTTCTTC. Its protein product is CASSQGGRIHNEQFF.

This clonotype was recorded at least ten times. The chain couples TRBV6-6 to TRBJ2-1, with D possibly being TRBD2 (6 bases). Germline V lookup: CDR1 MNHNY, CDR2 SVGAGI (reference sequence). CDR3 length: 18 amino acids. The germline V and J ends were trimmed by 4 bases and 1 base, with 20 bases remaining between them. DNA of the CDR3: TGTGCCAGCAGTTCCAGTCATTCGAGGGCGGGGTCCTACAATGAGCAGTTCTTC. Protein: CASSSSHSRAGSYNEQFF.